Below, 24 T cell receptor beta chains from the same sample are listed, as sequenced in a study of control samples from healthy donors and cancer patients. This table comes from immunoSEQ multiplex PCR, and its TCRdb copy is limited to in-frame clones, with some not included. The sample yields 90,000 to 150,000 clones, about 91% seen once. The material sequenced was blood. Every receptor here comes from a man in his forties in good health.

V gene TRBV30 combines with J gene TRBJ1-4; D is undetermined. Germline CDR1 reads GTSNPN; CDR2 reads SVGIG (reference sequence). Trimming pared 2 bases from V and 8 bases from J, leaving 12 bases between. The CDR3 extends over 13 amino acids. CDR3 sequence reads: CAWSLGVREKLFF. The CDR3 nucleotides are TGTGCCTGGAGTCTAGGCGTCCGGGAAAAACTGTTTTTT.

CDR3 sequence: CASSMQARGMSSGNTIYF. CDR3 DNA: TGTGCCAGTAGTATGCAGGCACGGGGAATGAGCTCTGGAAACACCATATATTTT. The gene calls are TRBV19 and TRBJ1-3, with no clear D. This CDR3 has 18 amino acids. V was trimmed by 3 bases and J by 0 bases, leaving 18 bases between them. CDR1 is LNHDA, CDR2 SQIVND, per germline (reference sequence).

CDR3 protein: CASSFGGELFF. In DNA, the CDR3 is TGTGCCAGCAGTTTTGGGGGGGAGCTGTTTTTT. This rearrangement joins TRBV12-3 or TRBV12-4 to TRBJ2-2; D remains unclear. This CDR3 is built from 11 residues. V shed 3 bases and J shed 8 bases, with 4 bases lying between them.

The rearrangement joins TRBV7-9 to TRBJ2-1; D is uncertain. This CDR3 region has 12 residues. Germline CDR1 reads SEHNR; CDR2 reads FQNEAQ (reference sequence). The V end lost 5 bases, the J end lost 9 bases, and 11 bases lay between the germline ends. CDR3 sequence reads: CASSPQAGEQFF. The CDR3 DNA follows: TGTGCCAGCAGCCCTCAGGCAGGTGAGCAGTTCTTC.

The chain employs TRBV6-2 or TRBV6-3 and TRBJ2-5, with 10 bases aligning to TRBD2. J was trimmed by 4 bases and V by 6 bases; bases with no gene match: 8. Germline-derived CDR1 and CDR2 are MNHEY and SVGEGT. There are 15 residues in the CDR3. CDR3 region: CASSPGSGGAETQYF. CDR3 coding DNA: TGTGCCAGCAGCCCCGGGAGCGGGGGGGCAGAGACCCAGTACTTC.

This chain joins TRBV4-3 and TRBJ2-1; D call uncertain. The CDR3 is made up of 15 amino acids. The ends were cut back, 0 bases at V and 4 bases at J, with 10 bases in the middle. CDR1 and CDR2 (germline): LGHNA, YSLEER. CDR3 sequence (DNA): TGCGCCAGCAGCCAAGATCGGACCCCATACAATGAGCAGTTCTTC. Translating gives CASSQDRTPYNEQFF.

This sequence joins TRBV7-9 and TRBJ1-2; D not resolved. Germline values: CDR1 SEHNR, CDR2 FQNEAQ (reference sequence). The CDR3 is 14 amino acids. V was clipped by 3 bases and J by 1 base, with 9 bases between them. This chain's CDR3 is CASSFSTDNYGYTF. In nucleotides, the CDR3 is TGTGCCAGCAGCTTTTCCACAGATAACTATGGCTACACCTTC.

This chain connects TRBV18 to TRBJ2-1, with 7 bases fitting TRBD1. In germline, CDR1 is KGHSH, CDR2 LQKENI. J gave up 0 bases and V 5 bases, and 4 bases lay outside the gene matches. This CDR3 has 15 amino acids. The CDR3 loop reads CASSEGQSSYNEQFF. In nucleotides, the CDR3 is TGTGCCAGCTCAGAGGGACAGAGCTCCTACAATGAGCAGTTCTTC. The full variable domain, its missing parts supplied by reference TRBV18 and TRBJ2-1, is NAGVMQNPRHLVRRRGQEARLRCSPMKGHSHVYWYRQLPEEGLKFMVYLQKENIIDESGMPKERFSAEFPKEGPSILRIQQVVRGDSAAYFCASSEGQSSYNEQFFGPGTRLTVL.

The chain combines TRBV5-5 with TRBJ1-1, with TRBD1 matching over 12 bases. V shed 3 bases and J 3 bases; nucleotides not matched to a gene: 6. CDR3 length: 16 residues. Germline CDR1 SGHKS, CDR2 YYEKEE (reference sequence). The CDR3 DNA reads TGTGCCAGCAGCTGGGGACAGGGGGCGAGGGACACTGAAGCTTTCTTT. Translating it yields CASSWGQGARDTEAFF.

As regards this clone: This same CDR3 is encoded by further DNA sequences in the sample. This sequence joins TRBV7-9 and TRBJ1-2; TRBD1 matches 10 bases. The CDR3 is 14 residues long. V shed 1 base, J shed 5 bases, and the junction held 1 base outside the gene matches. The germline gives CDR1 SEHNR, CDR2 FQNEAQ (reference sequence). The CDR3 DNA is TGTGCCAGCAGCTTAGGACAGGGGGCGTATGGCTACACCTTC. The encoded protein is CASSLGQGAYGYTF.

The rearrangement joins TRBV9 to TRBJ2-1; D is uncertain. CDR3 length equals 11 residues. Trimming left V 5 bases short and J 4 bases short, with 4 bases between. CDR1 is SGDLS, CDR2 YYNGEE, per germline. This CDR3 is CASSLYNEQFF. Here the CDR3 DNA reads TGTGCCAGCAGTCTTTACAATGAGCAGTTCTTC.

The chain combines TRBV3-1 (or the pseudogene TRBV3-2) with TRBJ2-1; TRBD1 agrees at 10 bases. From germline, CDR1 is LGHDT and CDR2 YNNKEL (reference sequence). V was pared by 0 bases and J by 12 bases, with 8 bases of the junction left unmatched. The CDR3 is made up of 15 amino acids. The CDR3 sequence is CASSQDRDRGSRQFF. As DNA, the CDR3 is TGTGCCAGCAGCCAAGACCGGGACAGGGGTTCGCGGCAGTTCTTC.

The chain is built from TRBV10-1 and TRBJ2-3; D gene unclear. The germline CDR1 and CDR2 sequences are WNHNN and SYGVQD (reference sequence). This CDR3 comprises 15 residues. With 0 bases removed from V and 0 bases from J, the gap between germline ends came to 7 bases. CDR3 sequence (DNA): TGCGCCAGCAGTGAGTCTCGACATAGCACAGATACGCAGTATTTT. Protein sequence: CASSESRHSTDTQYF.

This clone was detected once. This sequence joins TRBV20-1 and TRBJ1-1; 8 positions match TRBD1. Germline assignment: CDR1 DFQATT and CDR2 SNEGSKA (reference sequence). The J segment lost 6 bases and the V segment lost 3 bases, leaving 9 bases of the junction unmatched. The CDR3 runs to 14 residues. The CDR3 region has the DNA TGCAGTGCTAGTCAGGGGGCTCAAATGGCTGAAGCTTTCTTT. It translates to CSASQGAQMAEAFF.

The V call is TRBV6-2 or TRBV6-3, the J call TRBJ1-2; 7 bases are a match to TRBD1. CDR1 and CDR2 from the germline V gene are MNHEY and SVGEGT. This CDR3 has 15 amino acids. The trim removed 5 bases at V and 8 bases at J, leaving 14 bases unmatched. CDR3 coding DNA: TGTGCCAGCAGTCAGAAAGGGACAGCCCTATCGGGCTACACCTTC. Translating gives CASSQKGTALSGYTF.

This chain uses TRBV6-1 with TRBJ2-3; no clear D. CDR3 length equals 13 residues. The germline CDR1 and CDR2 sequences are MNHNS and SASEGT. The V gene lost 2 bases and the J gene lost 2 bases, with 5 bases spanning the gap. The CDR3 region is CASSESDTDTQYF. The CDR3 DNA follows: TGTGCCAGCAGTGAATCTGACACAGATACGCAGTATTTT.

In its sample, this clone ranks as medium-sized. The rearrangement joins TRBV7-9 to TRBJ2-3, with TRBD2 matching over 8 bases. Germline CDR1 and CDR2: SEHNR and FQNEAQ (reference sequence). Trimming at V came to 1 base and at J to 8 bases, leaving 8 bases not matched to a gene. The CDR3 has 15 amino acids. Here the CDR3 reads CASSLVGGGQGTQYF. CDR3 bases: TGTGCCAGCAGCTTAGTTGGCGGGGGGCAAGGTACGCAGTATTTT.

The chain has TRBV5-1 and TRBJ1-6; a possible D gene is TRBD1 (6 bases). There are 16 residues in the CDR3. The germline V gene encodes CDR1 SGHRS and CDR2 YFSETQ. Trimming took 1 base from V and 0 from J, leaving 8 bases between them. The CDR3 is CASSLQGSSYNSPLHF. CDR3 in DNA: TGCGCCAGCAGCTTGCAGGGGAGCTCCTATAATTCACCCCTCCACTTT.

The V call is TRBV30, the J call TRBJ2-2, with TRBD1 matching 9 bases. The CDR3 runs 15 residues. Germline V gives CDR1 GTSNPN, CDR2 SVGIG (reference sequence). The V gene end was trimmed by 0 bases and the J gene end by 4 bases; junction bases not matched to a gene: 3. The DNA for the CDR3 is TGTGCCTGGAGTGTACAGGGGGCGGCCACCGGGGAGCTGTTTTTT. Its translation: CAWSVQGAATGELFF. The variable domain in full, with the rest retrieved from reference TRBV30 and TRBJ2-2, is SQTIHQWPATLVQPVGSPLSLECTVEGTSNPNLYWYRQAAGRGLQLLFYSVGIGQISSEVPQNLSASRPQDRQFILSSKKLLLSDSGFYLCAWSVQGAATGELFFGEGSRLTVL.

V and J are TRBV7-8 and TRBJ2-7; a weak D match, TRBD1 (6 bases). The V end lost 1 base, the J end lost 2 bases, and 9 bases lay between the germline ends. CDR3 length: 14 residues. The germline V gene has CDR1 SGHVS and CDR2 FQNEAQ. The CDR3 reads CASSLGGTTYEQYF. The DNA of the CDR3 is TGTGCCAGCAGCTTAGGGGGGACAACCTACGAGCAGTACTTC. The full variable domain, completed using reference TRBV7-8 and TRBJ2-7, is GAGVSQSPRYKVAKRGQDVALRCDPISGHVSLFWYQQALGQGPEFLTYFQNEAQLDKSGLPSDRFFAERPEGSVSTLKIQRTQQEDSAVYLCASSLGGTTYEQYFGPGTRLTVT.

The rearrangement uses TRBV18 and TRBJ2-1; 12 bases are a match to TRBD2. Germline assignment: CDR1 KGHSH and CDR2 LQKENI. This CDR3 contains 15 residues. V gave up 8 bases and J gave up 5 bases; unmatched junction bases: 7. The DNA of the CDR3 is TGTGCCAGCCGCGAACTAGCGGGGGGTAACAATGAGCAGTTCTTC. Encoded protein: CASRELAGGNNEQFF.

This clone has just a few counts. The V gene is TRBV10-3, the J gene TRBJ1-5, with D possibly matching TRBD1 (5 bases). Germline loops: CDR1 ENHRY, CDR2 SYGVKD. This CDR3 region has 16 residues. Trimming stripped 0 bases from V and 4 bases from J, with 13 bases between. The DNA of the CDR3 is TGTGCCATCAGTGAGTCCGTCCCGGGGGTTAATCAGCCCCAGCATTTT. It codes for CAISESVPGVNQPQHF.

The V and J genes are TRBV25-1 and TRBJ2-2, with 9 nucleotides matching TRBD1. The V segment lost 8 bases and the J segment 3 bases; nucleotides outside the gene matches: 4. Germline assignment: CDR1 MGHDK and CDR2 SYGVNS. This CDR3 region has 14 residues. CDR3 in amino acids: CASAGTGYTGELFF. The CDR3 DNA reads TGTGCCAGCGCCGGGACAGGGTACACCGGGGAGCTGTTTTTT. The complete variable domain, with remaining parts taken from reference TRBV25-1 and TRBJ2-2, reads EADIYQTPRYLVIGTGKKITLECSQTMGHDKMYWYQQDPGMELHLIHYSYGVNSTEKGDLSSESTVSRIRTEHFPLTLESARPSHTSQYLCASAGTGYTGELFFGEGSRLTVL.

The chain employs TRBV24-1 and TRBJ2-1; 9 bases are a match to TRBD1. Germline V lookup: CDR1 KGHDR, CDR2 SFDVKD. CDR3 length equals 15 residues. Trimming took 5 bases from V and 7 from J; bases not matched to a gene: 8. The CDR3 loop is CATSALGQGRNEQFF. CDR3 nucleotide sequence: TGTGCCACCAGTGCCCTAGGACAGGGGAGGAATGAGCAGTTCTTC.